There are many counts of the clone carrying this T cell receptor (beta chain). Its target is not known. 5'RACE generated cDNA with 10-nucleotide random UMIs. TCRdb recomputed calls from the 5' RACE reads with MiXCR, one row per CDR3 protein. The sample contains about 66,000 distinct CDR3 sequences, about 4.9% of which appear only once. This sample was taken from a study of neurological immune-mediated disorders. Study summary: Relapsing-remitting patients made up most of the 34 multiple sclerosis patients, and secondary progressive patients made up 3. Findings of the study overall: The study phylogenetically grouped the repertoires of 18 of 34 multiple sclerosis patients into one related-CDR3 cluster, a possible signature.

The sequence was collected from a man aged 25-45 years with multiple sclerosis. The sample consisted of PBMCs.

CDR3 DNA: TGTGCCATCAGTGAGTCGAGGGGGCAAGGCTACACCTTC. Translated: CAISESRGQGYTF. V and J are TRBV10-3 and TRBJ1-2, with TRBD1 matching over 7 bases. The CDR3 extends over 13 amino acids. Per germline, CDR1 ENHRY and CDR2 SYGVKD. The J segment lost 8 bases and the V segment lost 0 bases, leaving 3 bases of the junction unmatched.